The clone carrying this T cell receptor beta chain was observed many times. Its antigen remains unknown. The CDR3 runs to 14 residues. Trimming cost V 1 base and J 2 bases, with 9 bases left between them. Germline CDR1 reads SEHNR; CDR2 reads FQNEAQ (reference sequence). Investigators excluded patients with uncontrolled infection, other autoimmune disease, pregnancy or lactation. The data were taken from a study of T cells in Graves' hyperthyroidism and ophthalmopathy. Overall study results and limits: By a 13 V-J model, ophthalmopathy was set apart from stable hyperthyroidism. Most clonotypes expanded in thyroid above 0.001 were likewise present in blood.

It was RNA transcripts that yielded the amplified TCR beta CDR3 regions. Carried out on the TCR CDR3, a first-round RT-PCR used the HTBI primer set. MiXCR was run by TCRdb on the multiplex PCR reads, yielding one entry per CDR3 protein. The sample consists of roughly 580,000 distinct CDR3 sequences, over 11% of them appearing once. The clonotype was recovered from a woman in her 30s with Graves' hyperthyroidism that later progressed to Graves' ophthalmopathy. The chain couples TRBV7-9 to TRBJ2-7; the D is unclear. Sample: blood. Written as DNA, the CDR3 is TGTGCCAGCAGCTTAGAACGAAAAGCCTACGAGCAGTACTTC. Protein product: CASSLERKAYEQYF.